This paragraph reports one TCR beta chain. The sample comes from a study of T cell responses to AZD1222 COVID-19 vaccine. Assay: immunoSEQ multiplex PCR; the TCRdb copy retains only in-frame clones and omits some. The sample lists 120,000 to 150,000 clones, 85% to 90% occurring once. The CDR3 runs to 14 residues. V gave up 2 bases and J gave up 6 bases, with 13 bases separating them. CDR1 is MNHNS, CDR2 SASEGT, per germline. The J gene is TRBJ1-1, the V gene TRBV6-1; TRBD1 might be the D (6 bases). This receptor was identified in an adult who received the AZD1222 COVID-19 vaccine. The sample consisted of peripheral blood, taken 28 days after the second AZD1222 dose. CDR3 residues: CASSEIRGAAEAFF. The CDR3 DNA sequence: TGTGCCAGCAGTGAAATTCGGGGGGCAGCTGAAGCTTTCTTT.